In its sample, the clone carrying this T cell receptor beta chain was seen once. Its antigen is still unknown. This specimen comes from a study of shared clonotypes between healthy human individuals. TCRdb's table, derived via immunoSEQ multiplex PCR, lists solely in-frame clones and lacks some. The table records about 580,000 clones, nearly 98% of them present only once. J lost 3 bases, V lost 1 base, and 8 bases had no gene match. Germline loops: CDR1 MDHEN, CDR2 SYDVKM. This CDR3 is 17 amino acids long. It was CD45RO-negative cells, positively selected for CCR7, that made up naive CD8 cells, with terminally differentiated effector memory CD45RA+ cells excluded. Points from the study as a whole: When naive CD4 clonotypes were compared across several donors, 4% to 6.5% were shared.

The source material was naive CD8+ T cells sorted from blood. The source is a young man in good health. J is TRBJ2-2 and V is TRBV28, with 7 bases fitting TRBD2. CDR3 in amino acids: CASSLLIGAGDTGELFF. CDR3 nucleotide sequence: TGTGCCAGCAGTTTATTGATAGGGGCGGGAGACACCGGGGAGCTGTTTTTT.